A single sample is the source of the 26 T cell receptor beta chains below, sequenced in a study of PD-1 blockade in classical Hodgkin lymphoma. In every patient, relapse followed autologous stem cell transplantation, while exposure to brentuximab vedotin differed. Libraries were prepared by immunoSEQ multiplex PCR; TCRdb keeps only in-frame clonotypes and omits some of them. The repertoire holds about 50,000 clones, 88% seen once, with approximately 5.4% in the top ten. Source: peripheral blood mononuclear cells (PBMCs), taken before the second cycle of nivolumab. The receptor set was obtained from a human donor with classical Hodgkin lymphoma.

The table lists this clone with a few counts. The chain combines TRBV6-5 with TRBJ1-1, with unresolved D. V lost 1 base to trimming and J lost 8 bases, with 11 bases between them. Germline V CDR1 and CDR2: MNHEY, SVGAGI. This CDR3 is 13 amino acids long. The CDR3 DNA reads TGTGCCAGCAGTTACTTAACAGCCGTGGAAGCTTTCTTT. It translates to CASSYLTAVEAFF.

The chain carries TRBV19 and TRBJ1-4; TRBD1 is a possible D gene (6 bases). Trimming stripped 3 bases from V and 2 bases from J, with 19 bases between. CDR1 LNHDA and CDR2 SQIVND come from the germline V gene (reference sequence). The CDR3 length is 18 residues. The CDR3 here is CASSMMAGGGRTNEKLFF. The CDR3 nucleotides read TGTGCCAGTAGTATGATGGCGGGGGGCGGTCGTACTAATGAAAAACTGTTTTTT. Full variable domain (missing parts from reference TRBV19 and TRBJ1-4): DGGITQSPKYLFRKEGQNVTLSCEQNLNHDAMYWYRQDPGQGLRLIYYSQIVNDFQKGDIAEGYSVSREKKESFPLTVTSAQKNPTAFYLCASSMMAGGGRTNEKLFFGSGTQLSVL.

This chain links TRBV5-6 with TRBJ1-1, with D uncertain. The CDR3 is made up of 14 amino acids. CDR1 SGHDT and CDR2 YYEEEE come from the germline V gene. With 2 bases removed from V and 1 base from J, the gap between germline ends came to 9 bases. The CDR3 loop is CASSLQSANTEAFF. The CDR3 DNA is TGTGCCAGCAGCTTACAGTCGGCGAACACTGAAGCTTTCTTT.

The chain links TRBV5-1 to TRBJ2-7, with D unclear. CDR3 length equals 14 residues. CDR1 is SGHRS and CDR2 is YFSETQ in the germline V gene. Trimming took off 0 bases at V and 1 base at J, with 8 bases between the two ends. CDR3 coding DNA: TGCGCCAGCAGCTTGGCCATAAAGTCCTACGAGCAGTACTTC. Its translation is CASSLAIKSYEQYF.

This CDR3 reads CASSSQGPTDTQYF. CDR3 DNA sequence: TGTGCCAGCAGTTCGCAGGGACCCACAGATACGCAGTATTTT. The V gene is TRBV6-6, the J gene TRBJ2-3; D assignment may be TRBD1 or TRBD2 (5 bases each). The CDR3 is 14 residues long. The ends were cut back, 4 bases at V and 2 bases at J, with 10 bases in the middle. The germline CDR1 and CDR2 sequences are MNHNY and SVGAGI (reference sequence).

The chain uses TRBV30 and TRBJ2-1, with TRBD2 matching 13 bases. There are 13 residues in the CDR3. V lost 1 base, J lost 12 bases, and 3 bases stayed unmatched. The germline V gene encodes CDR1 GTSNPN and CDR2 SVGIG (reference sequence). The CDR3 region has the DNA TGTGCCTGGAGTGGACTAGCGGGGGGCCGGCAGTTCTTC. Translated, it gives CAWSGLAGGRQFF.

The chain is built from TRBV5-1 and TRBJ2-5; no reliable D call. CDR3 length: 15 residues. V shed 0 bases and J shed 2 bases, with 11 bases lying between them. Germline CDR1 is SGHRS and CDR2 is YFSETQ. CDR3 coding DNA: TGCGCCAGCAGCTTGGCCGGGTATAATCAAGAGACCCAGTACTTC. Encoded protein: CASSLAGYNQETQYF.

The rearrangement joins TRBV5-1 to TRBJ2-1; TRBD2 aligns across 14 bases. With V trimmed by 4 bases and J by 7 bases, 4 bases remained unmatched. Germline CDR1 is SGHRS and CDR2 is YFSETQ. This CDR3 is 15 amino acids long. This CDR3 reads CASSPGTSGGNEQFF. In DNA, the CDR3 is TGCGCCAGCAGCCCCGGGACTAGCGGGGGAAATGAGCAGTTCTTC.

V gene TRBV29-1 combines with J gene TRBJ2-1; D is unresolved. Germline CDR1 is SQVTM and CDR2 is ANQGSEA. There are 13 residues in the CDR3. The V end lost 4 bases, the J end lost 7 bases, and 14 bases lay between the germline ends. CDR3 residues: CSVASIMGNEQFF. In DNA, the CDR3 is TGCAGCGTTGCAAGTATTATGGGGAATGAGCAGTTCTTC.

V usage is TRBV28 and J usage is TRBJ1-4; TRBD1 is a possible D gene (5 bases). V lost 6 bases to trimming and J lost 14 bases, with 19 bases between them. Germline V gene data show CDR1 as MDHEN and CDR2 as SYDVKM. The CDR3 extends over 13 amino acids. CDR3 loop: CASSHQGPEGLFF. DNA for the CDR3: TGTGCCAGCAGCCATCAGGGACCGGAAGGTCTGTTTTTT.

The chain carries TRBV5-4 and TRBJ1-6; D might be TRBD1 (6 bases). Germline V CDR1 and CDR2: SGHNT, YYREEE (reference sequence). The V gene lost 0 bases and the J gene lost 12 bases, with 13 bases spanning the gap. The CDR3 runs 14 residues. The CDR3 here is CASSLERGALPLHF. CDR3 nucleotides: TGTGCCAGCAGCTTGGAGCGGGGGGCCCTACCCCTCCACTTT.

The V and J genes are TRBV5-1 and TRBJ1-2, with 7 bases fitting TRBD1. Germline CDR1 and CDR2: SGHRS and YFSETQ. The CDR3 extends over 15 amino acids. The V gene end was trimmed by 4 bases and the J gene end by 5 bases; junction bases not matched to a gene: 11. CDR3 DNA: TGCGCCAGCAGCCGGGGAACCGGGACAGATTATGGCTACACCTTC. Amino acid sequence: CASSRGTGTDYGYTF.

This sequence joins TRBV28 and TRBJ2-3; D may be TRBD2 (6 bases). Germline lookup yields CDR1 MDHEN and CDR2 SYDVKM. The CDR3 extends over 16 amino acids. The V and J ends lost 5 bases and 0 bases respectively, with 15 bases between them. This CDR3 reads CASSPMGGPSTDTQYF. CDR3 nucleotide sequence: TGTGCCAGCAGTCCAATGGGGGGTCCGAGCACAGATACGCAGTATTTT.

The V and J genes are TRBV5-1 and TRBJ1-3; TRBD1 matches at 7 bases. This CDR3 contains 14 residues. Trimming cost V 4 bases and J 4 bases; bases outside gene matches: 5. Per germline, CDR1 SGHRS and CDR2 YFSETQ. DNA for the CDR3: TGCGCCAGCAGCGAGGGGACAGTAGGAAACACCATATATTTT. Translating gives CASSEGTVGNTIYF.

Only a few counts were recorded for this clone. This chain joins TRBV7-9 and TRBJ2-7; D possibly uses TRBD1 or TRBD2 (5 bases each). V was shortened by 6 bases and J by 4 bases, with 10 bases between the two germline ends. This CDR3 contains 12 residues. Germline V gives CDR1 SEHNR, CDR2 FQNEAQ (reference sequence). CDR3 in DNA: TGTGCCAGCAGTCAGGGCGGGTACGAGCAGTACTTC. Residues: CASSQGGYEQYF.

This clone has only a few counts. The chain links TRBV19 to TRBJ1-5, with D possibly matching TRBD1 (5 bases). Germline V gives CDR1 LNHDA, CDR2 SQIVND (reference sequence). With 10 bases removed from V and 2 bases from J, the gap between germline ends came to 9 bases. The CDR3 totals 12 residues. CDR3 region: CATQGGNQPQHF. In DNA, the CDR3 is TGTGCCACCCAAGGGGGCAATCAGCCCCAGCATTTT.

J is TRBJ2-3 and V is TRBV10-3; 7 nucleotides align to TRBD2. V lost 0 bases to trimming and J lost 0 bases; unmatched junction nucleotides: 3. The CDR3 spans 16 residues. Looked up from germline, CDR1 is ENHRY and CDR2 is SYGVKD. CDR3 in DNA: TGTGCCATCAGTGAGTCGGGAGGGTTTAGCACAGATACGCAGTATTTT. This gives the protein CAISESGGFSTDTQYF.

This clone was observed a few times. The V call is TRBV2, the J call TRBJ1-5, with TRBD1 as a possible D gene (5 bases). The CDR3 covers 13 residues. Germline CDR1 SNHLY, CDR2 FYNNEI. V lost 8 bases and J lost 3, with 11 bases in between. The CDR3 nucleotides are TGTGCCAGCGGGGGGGGGAACAATCAGCCCCAGCATTTT. Translating gives CASGGGNNQPQHF.

J is TRBJ2-1 and V is TRBV18; 8 bases line up with TRBD2. Germline-derived CDR1 and CDR2 are KGHSH and LQKENI. The CDR3 totals 15 residues. V lost 2 bases to trimming and J lost 6 bases; unmatched junction nucleotides: 6. CDR3: CASSPLTGGGNEQFF. DNA of the CDR3: TGTGCCAGCTCACCATTGACGGGGGGGGGCAATGAGCAGTTCTTC.

This clone appeared once. The CDR3 nucleotides are TGTGCCTGGAGTGTAACTAAAAACAGGGAGGCAGATACGCAGTATTTT. It translates to CAWSVTKNREADTQYF. The chain recombines TRBV30 with TRBJ2-3, with D perhaps given as TRBD1 or TRBD2 (6 bases each). Trimming removed 0 bases from V and 4 bases from J, with 17 bases in between. Germline CDR1 reads GTSNPN; CDR2 reads SVGIG (reference sequence). This CDR3 comprises 16 residues.

The chain employs TRBV9 and TRBJ2-6, with D perhaps matching TRBD1 or TRBD2 (6 bases each). This CDR3 contains 21 residues. V was clipped by 0 bases and J by 0 bases, with 22 bases between them. Per germline, CDR1 SGDLS and CDR2 YYNGEE. The CDR3 region is CASSVAVFGGGRPSGANVLTF. CDR3 sequence (DNA): TGTGCCAGCAGCGTAGCCGTGTTTGGAGGGGGTCGTCCCTCTGGGGCCAACGTCCTGACTTTC.

This clone was observed once. Different DNA sequences within this sample yield the same CDR3. The genes are TRBV7-9 and TRBJ1-1; maybe TRBD1 (6 bases). Germline CDR1 reads SEHNR; CDR2 reads FQNEAQ (reference sequence). The CDR3 runs to 13 residues. Trimming took off 2 bases at V and 4 bases at J, with 8 bases between the two ends. The CDR3 spells CASSLLGGTEAFF. The CDR3 DNA is TGTGCCAGCAGCTTACTAGGGGGCACTGAAGCTTTCTTT.

This chain joins TRBV14 and TRBJ1-3; D not resolved. The germline V gene has CDR1 SGHDN and CDR2 FVKESK. V was clipped by 4 bases and J by 0 bases, with 4 bases between them. The CDR3 is 13 amino acids. The DNA for the CDR3 is TGTGCCAGCAGCCTCAACTCTGGAAACACCATATATTTT. Translation: CASSLNSGNTIYF.

The CDR3 DNA sequence: TGTGCCAGCAGTGCCTCACAGGGTTACACAGATACGCAGTATTTT. As protein: CASSASQGYTDTQYF. The J gene is TRBJ2-3, the V gene TRBV25-1, with a tentative D call TRBD1 (6 bases). CDR1 is MGHDK, CDR2 SYGVNS, per germline. Trimming shortened V by 4 bases and J by 2 bases, and 13 bases separated the two germline ends. The length of the CDR3 is 15 residues.

The CDR3: CASLDRGALVSNQPQHF. CDR3 DNA: TGTGCCAGCCTTGACAGGGGGGCCTTGGTGAGCAATCAGCCCCAGCATTTT. V and J are TRBV27 and TRBJ1-5, with TRBD1 identical over 9 bases. Trimming at V came to 8 bases and at J to 1 base, leaving 12 bases not matched to a gene. The CDR3 runs 17 residues. Germline V gene lookup returns CDR1 MNHEY and CDR2 SMNVEV (reference sequence).

The rearrangement uses TRBV19 and TRBJ1-2; the match to TRBD1 covers 9 bases. This CDR3 contains 15 residues. V dropped 7 bases and J dropped 4; count of bases not matched to a gene: 10. CDR1 and CDR2 (germline): LNHDA, SQIVND (reference sequence). CDR3 protein: CASNFGTGTVYGYTF. CDR3 DNA sequence: TGTGCCAGTAACTTCGGGACAGGGACGGTCTATGGCTACACCTTC.